The 24 T cell receptor beta chains in this list originate from one sample, sequenced in a study of blood T cell repertoires in COVID-19. Measured with immunoSEQ multiplex PCR; TCRdb has only the in-frame clones, and not every one. The sample yields about 220,000 clones, 80% seen once. What was sequenced was peripheral blood. The source of these receptors is a human donor in a cohort sampled during active COVID-19.

The chain links TRBV2 to TRBJ2-7; a possible D gene is TRBD1 (6 bases). Germline loops: CDR1 SNHLY, CDR2 FYNNEI. The CDR3 length is 16 residues. Trimming removed 1 base from V and 0 bases from J, with 13 bases in between. The CDR3 protein is CASSEVLWDISYEQYF. DNA for the CDR3: TGTGCCAGCAGTGAAGTATTGTGGGACATCTCCTACGAGCAGTACTTC.

The genes are TRBV28 and TRBJ2-6; D gene unclear. Germline V gene sequence: CDR1 MDHEN, CDR2 SYDVKM. This CDR3 region has 14 residues. The V and J ends lost 6 bases and 2 bases respectively, with 8 bases between them. The CDR3 sequence: CASSSRTGANVLTF. CDR3 nucleotide sequence: TGTGCCAGCAGCTCTAGAACTGGGGCCAACGTCCTGACTTTC.

This clone was counted once. The V and J genes are TRBV2 and TRBJ1-3, with D possibly being TRBD1 (5 bases). The germline V and J ends were trimmed by 7 bases and 3 bases, with 7 bases remaining between them. This CDR3 has 12 residues. CDR1 and CDR2 from the germline V gene are SNHLY and FYNNEI. The CDR3 nucleotides read TGTGCCAGCAAGACAGATGGAAACACCATATATTTT. Encoded protein: CASKTDGNTIYF.

The chain is built from TRBV27 and TRBJ2-1; 7 bases are a match to TRBD2. The germline V gene has CDR1 MNHEY and CDR2 SMNVEV (reference sequence). With V trimmed by 3 bases and J by 12 bases, 14 bases remained unmatched. CDR3 size: 15 residues. CDR3 residues: CASSFGASGPLRQFF. DNA of the CDR3: TGTGCCAGCAGTTTTGGTGCTAGCGGCCCCCTTCGGCAGTTCTTC.

This clone was recorded only once. The genes are TRBV7-3 and TRBJ2-2; weak D call: TRBD2 (5 bases). The CDR3 contains 16 residues. The germline V gene encodes CDR1 SGHTA and CDR2 FQGTGA. V dropped 2 bases and J dropped 0 bases, with 10 bases sitting between them. The CDR3 DNA reads as TGTGCCAGCAGCTTAGCGGGCGGCGCGAACACCGGGGAGCTGTTTTTT. Its translation: CASSLAGGANTGELFF.

The V and J genes are TRBV3-1 (or the pseudogene TRBV3-2) and TRBJ2-1; D is possibly TRBD2 (5 bases). This CDR3 has 14 amino acids. V lost 1 base, J lost 9 bases, and 13 bases lay in between. Germline V CDR1 and CDR2: LGHDT, YNNKEL (reference sequence). The CDR3 loop is CASSQVRGPGEQFF. Here the CDR3 DNA reads TGTGCCAGCAGCCAAGTACGGGGTCCGGGTGAGCAGTTCTTC.

The V call is TRBV4-2, the J call TRBJ1-1; TRBD1 matches at 7 bases. The junction had 7 bases not matched to a gene; V was cut back by 0 bases and J by 12 bases. The length of the CDR3 is 13 residues. CDR1 is LGHNA and CDR2 is YNFKEQ in the germline V gene. The CDR3 here is CASSQDTGRGSFF. For the CDR3, the DNA is TGTGCCAGCAGCCAAGATACGGGCAGGGGGTCTTTCTTT.

V is TRBV29-1 and J is TRBJ2-1, with TRBD2 matching 8 bases. Trimming cost V 0 bases and J 5 bases; bases outside gene matches: 15. CDR3 length equals 18 residues. From germline, CDR1 is SQVTM and CDR2 ANQGSEA. CDR3 DNA sequence: TGCAGCGTTGAAGATCTTGAAGTCCGGGTCGGGAGGGACAATGAGCAGTTCTTC. Protein product: CSVEDLEVRVGRDNEQFF.

Only a few counts were recorded for this clone. CDR3 sequence (DNA): TGTGCCAGTAGTCCTCGGACAGGGATGGTGGTCGAGATCGTCAAAAACATTCAGTACTTC. Translation gives CASSPRTGMVVEIVKNIQYF. V is TRBV19 and J is TRBJ2-4; TRBD1 agrees at 8 bases. The CDR3 extends over 20 amino acids. Germline CDR1 LNHDA, CDR2 SQIVND (reference sequence). The junction had 21 bases not matched to a gene; V was cut back by 5 bases and J by 3 bases.

The CDR3 DNA follows: TGTGCCAGCAGCCAACAGGGGGCGCAGGGGCAGTACTTC. It encodes CASSQQGAQGQYF. J is TRBJ2-7 and V is TRBV6-5; 9 bases align to TRBD1. Losses at the gene ends were 6 bases for V and 9 bases for J; bases not matched to a gene: 9. The germline V gene encodes CDR1 MNHEY and CDR2 SVGAGI. The CDR3 contains 13 residues.

This clone was detected once. This rearrangement joins TRBV6-4 to TRBJ1-5; D may be TRBD1 (5 bases). This CDR3 contains 22 residues. V was pared by 0 bases and J by 1 base, with 28 bases between. Germline CDR1 reads MRHNA; CDR2 reads SNTAGT. The CDR3 bases are TGTGCCAGCAGTGACTCGAAGTCCCGGCCAGGGTGGATTGGGAGGAGCAATCAGCCCCAGCATTTT. Amino acids: CASSDSKSRPGWIGRSNQPQHF.

The chain uses TRBV11-2 and TRBJ2-5; TRBD1 aligns across 10 bases. Germline trimming cut 5 bases from V and 2 bases from J; bases unmatched to any gene: 5. The CDR3 extends over 15 amino acids. Germline loops: CDR1 SGHAT, CDR2 FQNNGV. CDR3 loop: CASSRQGQGQETQYF. DNA for the CDR3: TGTGCCAGCAGCAGACAGGGACAGGGGCAAGAGACCCAGTACTTC.

The chain uses TRBV7-9 and TRBJ2-1, with unresolved D. Trimming removed 2 bases at V and 8 bases at J, with 7 bases between. The CDR3 consists of 12 residues. Germline values: CDR1 SEHNR, CDR2 FQNEAQ (reference sequence). CDR3: CASSLRAHEQFF. CDR3 bases: TGTGCCAGCAGCTTACGAGCTCATGAGCAGTTCTTC.

The chain combines TRBV27 with TRBJ1-1; 8 bases agree with TRBD1. Germline lookup yields CDR1 MNHEY and CDR2 SMNVEV (reference sequence). The length of the CDR3 is 13 residues. The J segment lost 4 bases and the V segment lost 5 bases, leaving 3 bases of the junction unmatched. For the CDR3, the DNA is TGTGCCAGCAGTGACAGGGGCGGCACTGAAGCTTTCTTT. The encoded protein is CASSDRGGTEAFF.

For the CDR3, the DNA is TGTGCCAGTAGTCCGGGAAACTATGGCTACACCTTC. This codes for CASSPGNYGYTF. The rearrangement uses TRBV19 and TRBJ1-2; D unclear. Trimming shortened V by 5 bases and J by 2 bases, and 6 bases separated the two germline ends. CDR1 and CDR2 from the germline V gene are LNHDA and SQIVND (reference sequence). The CDR3 covers 12 residues.

The chain joins TRBV5-4 to TRBJ2-7; D not certain. The CDR3 covers 13 residues. The germline V gene has CDR1 SGHNT and CDR2 YYREEE (reference sequence). V was clipped by 0 bases and J by 7 bases, with 11 bases between them. Written as DNA, the CDR3 is TGTGCCAGCAGCTTGGGAGAGAGAGGAGAGCAGTACTTC. Residues: CASSLGERGEQYF.

This sequence joins TRBV7-8 and TRBJ2-7, with a tentative D call TRBD1 (5 bases). The CDR3 extends over 15 amino acids. The V end lost 1 base, the J end lost 1 base, and 11 bases lay between the germline ends. CDR1 is SGHVS and CDR2 is FQNEAQ in the germline V gene. CDR3 in amino acids: CASSLVPGPSYEQYF. The CDR3 DNA is TGTGCCAGCAGCTTAGTACCAGGGCCTTCCTACGAGCAGTACTTC.

This rearrangement joins TRBV28 to TRBJ2-6; the D gene is possibly TRBD2 (6 bases). V lost 7 bases, J lost 0 bases, and 10 bases lay in between. The CDR3 loop spans 15 amino acids. Germline CDR1 is MDHEN and CDR2 is SYDVKM. CDR3 amino acids: CASIPGSSGANVLTF. CDR3 bases: TGTGCCAGCATCCCCGGGAGCTCTGGGGCCAACGTCCTGACTTTC.

DNA of the CDR3: TGTGCCAGCAGTTACTCTGGATTAGGGGACAATGAGCAGTTCTTC. It yields the protein CASSYSGLGDNEQFF. This rearrangement joins TRBV6-5 to TRBJ2-1; possibly TRBD1 for D (5 bases). The germline V gene has CDR1 MNHEY and CDR2 SVGAGI. The CDR3 length is 15 residues. Trimming took 0 bases from V and 5 from J, leaving 11 bases between them.

J is TRBJ2-6 and V is TRBV19, with D maybe TRBD2 (6 bases). The CDR3 spans 16 residues. CDR1 is LNHDA and CDR2 is SQIVND in the germline V gene (reference sequence). V lost 7 bases and J lost 0, with 13 bases in between. The CDR3 sequence: CASKGRHSSGANVLTF. Here the CDR3 DNA reads TGTGCCAGTAAAGGGAGGCATAGCTCTGGGGCCAACGTCCTGACTTTC.

This sequence joins TRBV3-1 (or the pseudogene TRBV3-2) and TRBJ2-7; a weak D match, TRBD2 (6 bases). This CDR3 region has 14 residues. The V gene lost 4 bases and the J gene lost 2 bases, with 12 bases spanning the gap. Germline V lookup: CDR1 LGHDT, CDR2 YNNKEL (reference sequence). The CDR3 sequence: CASSPSSETYEQYF. The CDR3 DNA is TGTGCCAGCAGCCCGTCTAGCGAAACCTACGAGCAGTACTTC.

The chain couples TRBV30 to TRBJ2-2; TRBD2 agrees at 12 bases. The CDR3 has 16 residues. The V gene end was trimmed by 0 bases and the J gene end by 6 bases; junction bases not matched to a gene: 5. Germline CDR1 reads GTSNPN; CDR2 reads SVGIG (reference sequence). CDR3 sequence reads: CAWSVRTSGESGELFF. In DNA, the CDR3 is TGTGCCTGGAGTGTCCGGACTAGCGGGGAATCCGGGGAGCTGTTTTTT.

The chain has TRBV9 and TRBJ2-3, with D unclear. Trimming pared 4 bases from V and 5 bases from J, leaving 11 bases between. Germline assignment: CDR1 SGDLS and CDR2 YYNGEE. This CDR3 spans 13 amino acids. This CDR3 reads CASSSFSGDTQYF. The CDR3 DNA is TGTGCCAGCAGCTCATTTTCAGGAGATACGCAGTATTTT.

This sequence joins TRBV29-1 and TRBJ2-3; 7 bases map to TRBD2. V shed 5 bases and J 3 bases; nucleotides not matched to a gene: 5. The germline gives CDR1 SQVTM, CDR2 ANQGSEA. The CDR3 runs 13 residues. DNA for the CDR3: TGCAGCGTTCCCCGCGGGAGTACAGATACGCAGTATTTT. Protein product: CSVPRGSTDTQYF.